This entry lists 15 T cell receptor beta chains sequenced from one sample in a study of cytomegalovirus exposure and HLA in healthy donors. Researchers ran the PCR with 60 Vbeta and 13 Jbeta primers. TCRdb keeps only in-frame clones here, not all; method: immunoSEQ multiplex PCR. This table holds around 250,000 clones, 75% to 85% found once. Sample: PBMCs. The source of these receptors is a woman aged 60 to 75 in good health and CMV-seropositive.

The J gene is TRBJ2-7, the V gene TRBV7-8, with TRBD1 as a possible D gene (5 bases). Deletions cut 4 bases from V and 1 base from J, with 17 bases between. This CDR3 contains 16 residues. The germline V gene encodes CDR1 SGHVS and CDR2 FQNEAQ. The CDR3: CASSSPARPGSYEQYF. CDR3 bases: TGTGCCAGCAGCTCCCCAGCACGTCCAGGGTCCTACGAGCAGTACTTC.

This clone was counted between two and nine times. The chain has TRBV5-1 and TRBJ2-2; no clear D. The CDR3 spans 14 residues. The ends were cut back, 4 bases at V and 1 base at J, with 8 bases in the middle. Looked up from germline, CDR1 is SGHRS and CDR2 is YFSETQ. In DNA, the CDR3 is TGCGCCAGCAGCCCCCGAGTGAACACCGGGGAGCTGTTTTTT. Its protein is CASSPRVNTGELFF.

This clone was seen only once. The CDR3 DNA is TGCAGCACCGCGACAGACTCTGGGGCCAACGTCCTGACTTTC. The encoded protein is CSTATDSGANVLTF. V and J are TRBV29-1 and TRBJ2-6, with TRBD1 as a possible D gene (5 bases). Deletions cut 8 bases from V and 0 bases from J, with 11 bases between. This CDR3 has 14 residues. Germline CDR1 is SQVTM and CDR2 is ANQGSEA.

This chain uses TRBV28 with TRBJ2-4; TRBD2 aligns across 11 bases. CDR1 and CDR2 (germline): MDHEN, SYDVKM. There are 18 residues in the CDR3. J lost 9 bases, V lost 6 bases, and 19 bases had no gene match. DNA of the CDR3: TGTGCCAGCAGCACCCCGGGACTAGCGGTACGCGCCTATATCATTCAGTACTTC. Protein: CASSTPGLAVRAYIIQYF.

V and J are TRBV9 and TRBJ2-3; D gene uncertain. CDR3 length: 13 amino acids. From germline, CDR1 is SGDLS and CDR2 YYNGEE. V was trimmed by 0 bases and J by 5 bases, leaving 7 bases between them. The CDR3 region has the DNA TGTGCCAGCAGCGTAGAGCCGGTAGATACGCAGTATTTT. It encodes CASSVEPVDTQYF.

The chain links TRBV5-6 to TRBJ2-3; a weak D match, TRBD1 (5 bases). Trimming pared 3 bases from V and 2 bases from J, leaving 16 bases between. Germline V gene lookup returns CDR1 SGHDT and CDR2 YYEEEE. This CDR3 region has 16 residues. This CDR3 is CASSSPRVLVTDTQYF. The CDR3 DNA sequence: TGTGCCAGCAGCTCCCCCAGGGTATTGGTCACAGATACGCAGTATTTT.

The V gene is TRBV12-5, the J gene TRBJ2-5, with 8 positions matching TRBD1. Germline CDR1 LGHNT, CDR2 FRNRAP. The J segment lost 5 bases and the V segment lost 6 bases, leaving 11 bases of the junction unmatched. The CDR3 has 15 amino acids. The CDR3 reads CASGLGQGTRETQYF. The CDR3 DNA follows: TGTGCTAGTGGCCTCGGACAGGGTACCCGGGAGACCCAGTACTTC.

The gene calls are TRBV5-4 and TRBJ2-1; TRBD2 might be the D (5 bases). The CDR3 length is 14 residues. In germline, CDR1 is SGHNT, CDR2 YYREEE (reference sequence). Trimming took 3 bases from V and 8 from J, leaving 15 bases between them. The CDR3 loop is CASSSKAGVDEQFF. CDR3 nucleotides: TGTGCCAGCAGCTCGAAGGCGGGTGTCGATGAGCAGTTCTTC.

The V call is TRBV15, the J call TRBJ2-3; the match to TRBD2 covers 7 bases. Germline V gene lookup returns CDR1 LNHNV and CDR2 YYDKDF (reference sequence). The V and J ends lost 4 bases and 3 bases, in that order; junction bases with no gene match: 4. This CDR3 has 14 residues. The CDR3 nucleotides are TGTGCCACCAGCATACGGGGAGGGACAGATACGCAGTATTTT. Protein: CATSIRGGTDTQYF.

This chain connects TRBV7-9 to TRBJ1-3; D uncertain. Trimming took off 5 bases at V and 0 bases at J, with 11 bases between the two ends. The CDR3 extends over 15 amino acids. Germline V lookup: CDR1 SEHNR, CDR2 FQNEAQ (reference sequence). The CDR3 loop reads CASSNAEVSGNTIYF. The CDR3 region has the DNA TGTGCCAGCAGCAACGCGGAGGTCTCTGGAAACACCATATATTTT.

The chain combines TRBV2 with TRBJ2-2; 13 nucleotides agree with TRBD2. Germline V lookup: CDR1 SNHLY, CDR2 FYNNEI. Trimming took 6 bases from V and 4 from J; bases not matched to a gene: 5. CDR3 length: 16 amino acids. The CDR3, as DNA: TGTGCCAGCAGCCCAACTAGCGGGAGGGTCACCGGGGAGCTGTTTTTT. It yields the protein CASSPTSGRVTGELFF.

This clone appeared a few times. The chain combines TRBV9 with TRBJ2-2; no firm D call. This CDR3 is 14 amino acids long. Germline CDR1 reads SGDLS; CDR2 reads YYNGEE. The V end lost 0 bases, the J end lost 1 base, and 4 bases lay between the germline ends. CDR3 in DNA: TGTGCCAGCAGCGTAGCCGTGAACACCGGGGAGCTGTTTTTT. The encoded protein is CASSVAVNTGELFF. The full variable domain, rest sourced from reference TRBV9 and TRBJ2-2, is DSGVTQTPKHLITATGQRVTLRCSPRSGDLSVYWYQQSLDQGLQFLIQYYNGEERAKGNILERFSAQQFPDLHSELNLSSLELGDSALYFCASSVAVNTGELFFGEGSRLTVL.

This rearrangement joins TRBV7-9 to TRBJ2-1; 12 bases are shared with TRBD2. V shed 5 bases and J 6 bases; nucleotides not matched to a gene: 5. CDR3 length: 15 residues. Germline values: CDR1 SEHNR, CDR2 FQNEAQ (reference sequence). The CDR3, as DNA: TGTGCCAGCAGCAGAGGACTAGCGGGAAGCAATGAGCAGTTCTTC. Its translation is CASSRGLAGSNEQFF.

V is TRBV14 and J is TRBJ2-2, with D tentatively TRBD1 (5 bases). The CDR3 spans 14 residues. Trimming pared 6 bases from V and 7 bases from J, leaving 15 bases between. Looked up from germline, CDR1 is SGHDN and CDR2 is FVKESK. CDR3 in amino acids: CASSVLGLDGELFF. The CDR3 DNA follows: TGTGCCAGCAGTGTGCTGGGGCTTGACGGGGAGCTGTTTTTT.

This clone was found once. J is TRBJ1-3 and V is TRBV5-6, with 8 bases fitting TRBD1. The CDR3 has 14 amino acids. Germline CDR1 reads SGHDT; CDR2 reads YYEEEE. V shed 2 bases and J 4 bases; nucleotides not matched to a gene: 2. The DNA for the CDR3 is TGTGCCAGCAGCTTCAGGGGGCGAGGAAACACCATATATTTT. Residues: CASSFRGRGNTIYF.